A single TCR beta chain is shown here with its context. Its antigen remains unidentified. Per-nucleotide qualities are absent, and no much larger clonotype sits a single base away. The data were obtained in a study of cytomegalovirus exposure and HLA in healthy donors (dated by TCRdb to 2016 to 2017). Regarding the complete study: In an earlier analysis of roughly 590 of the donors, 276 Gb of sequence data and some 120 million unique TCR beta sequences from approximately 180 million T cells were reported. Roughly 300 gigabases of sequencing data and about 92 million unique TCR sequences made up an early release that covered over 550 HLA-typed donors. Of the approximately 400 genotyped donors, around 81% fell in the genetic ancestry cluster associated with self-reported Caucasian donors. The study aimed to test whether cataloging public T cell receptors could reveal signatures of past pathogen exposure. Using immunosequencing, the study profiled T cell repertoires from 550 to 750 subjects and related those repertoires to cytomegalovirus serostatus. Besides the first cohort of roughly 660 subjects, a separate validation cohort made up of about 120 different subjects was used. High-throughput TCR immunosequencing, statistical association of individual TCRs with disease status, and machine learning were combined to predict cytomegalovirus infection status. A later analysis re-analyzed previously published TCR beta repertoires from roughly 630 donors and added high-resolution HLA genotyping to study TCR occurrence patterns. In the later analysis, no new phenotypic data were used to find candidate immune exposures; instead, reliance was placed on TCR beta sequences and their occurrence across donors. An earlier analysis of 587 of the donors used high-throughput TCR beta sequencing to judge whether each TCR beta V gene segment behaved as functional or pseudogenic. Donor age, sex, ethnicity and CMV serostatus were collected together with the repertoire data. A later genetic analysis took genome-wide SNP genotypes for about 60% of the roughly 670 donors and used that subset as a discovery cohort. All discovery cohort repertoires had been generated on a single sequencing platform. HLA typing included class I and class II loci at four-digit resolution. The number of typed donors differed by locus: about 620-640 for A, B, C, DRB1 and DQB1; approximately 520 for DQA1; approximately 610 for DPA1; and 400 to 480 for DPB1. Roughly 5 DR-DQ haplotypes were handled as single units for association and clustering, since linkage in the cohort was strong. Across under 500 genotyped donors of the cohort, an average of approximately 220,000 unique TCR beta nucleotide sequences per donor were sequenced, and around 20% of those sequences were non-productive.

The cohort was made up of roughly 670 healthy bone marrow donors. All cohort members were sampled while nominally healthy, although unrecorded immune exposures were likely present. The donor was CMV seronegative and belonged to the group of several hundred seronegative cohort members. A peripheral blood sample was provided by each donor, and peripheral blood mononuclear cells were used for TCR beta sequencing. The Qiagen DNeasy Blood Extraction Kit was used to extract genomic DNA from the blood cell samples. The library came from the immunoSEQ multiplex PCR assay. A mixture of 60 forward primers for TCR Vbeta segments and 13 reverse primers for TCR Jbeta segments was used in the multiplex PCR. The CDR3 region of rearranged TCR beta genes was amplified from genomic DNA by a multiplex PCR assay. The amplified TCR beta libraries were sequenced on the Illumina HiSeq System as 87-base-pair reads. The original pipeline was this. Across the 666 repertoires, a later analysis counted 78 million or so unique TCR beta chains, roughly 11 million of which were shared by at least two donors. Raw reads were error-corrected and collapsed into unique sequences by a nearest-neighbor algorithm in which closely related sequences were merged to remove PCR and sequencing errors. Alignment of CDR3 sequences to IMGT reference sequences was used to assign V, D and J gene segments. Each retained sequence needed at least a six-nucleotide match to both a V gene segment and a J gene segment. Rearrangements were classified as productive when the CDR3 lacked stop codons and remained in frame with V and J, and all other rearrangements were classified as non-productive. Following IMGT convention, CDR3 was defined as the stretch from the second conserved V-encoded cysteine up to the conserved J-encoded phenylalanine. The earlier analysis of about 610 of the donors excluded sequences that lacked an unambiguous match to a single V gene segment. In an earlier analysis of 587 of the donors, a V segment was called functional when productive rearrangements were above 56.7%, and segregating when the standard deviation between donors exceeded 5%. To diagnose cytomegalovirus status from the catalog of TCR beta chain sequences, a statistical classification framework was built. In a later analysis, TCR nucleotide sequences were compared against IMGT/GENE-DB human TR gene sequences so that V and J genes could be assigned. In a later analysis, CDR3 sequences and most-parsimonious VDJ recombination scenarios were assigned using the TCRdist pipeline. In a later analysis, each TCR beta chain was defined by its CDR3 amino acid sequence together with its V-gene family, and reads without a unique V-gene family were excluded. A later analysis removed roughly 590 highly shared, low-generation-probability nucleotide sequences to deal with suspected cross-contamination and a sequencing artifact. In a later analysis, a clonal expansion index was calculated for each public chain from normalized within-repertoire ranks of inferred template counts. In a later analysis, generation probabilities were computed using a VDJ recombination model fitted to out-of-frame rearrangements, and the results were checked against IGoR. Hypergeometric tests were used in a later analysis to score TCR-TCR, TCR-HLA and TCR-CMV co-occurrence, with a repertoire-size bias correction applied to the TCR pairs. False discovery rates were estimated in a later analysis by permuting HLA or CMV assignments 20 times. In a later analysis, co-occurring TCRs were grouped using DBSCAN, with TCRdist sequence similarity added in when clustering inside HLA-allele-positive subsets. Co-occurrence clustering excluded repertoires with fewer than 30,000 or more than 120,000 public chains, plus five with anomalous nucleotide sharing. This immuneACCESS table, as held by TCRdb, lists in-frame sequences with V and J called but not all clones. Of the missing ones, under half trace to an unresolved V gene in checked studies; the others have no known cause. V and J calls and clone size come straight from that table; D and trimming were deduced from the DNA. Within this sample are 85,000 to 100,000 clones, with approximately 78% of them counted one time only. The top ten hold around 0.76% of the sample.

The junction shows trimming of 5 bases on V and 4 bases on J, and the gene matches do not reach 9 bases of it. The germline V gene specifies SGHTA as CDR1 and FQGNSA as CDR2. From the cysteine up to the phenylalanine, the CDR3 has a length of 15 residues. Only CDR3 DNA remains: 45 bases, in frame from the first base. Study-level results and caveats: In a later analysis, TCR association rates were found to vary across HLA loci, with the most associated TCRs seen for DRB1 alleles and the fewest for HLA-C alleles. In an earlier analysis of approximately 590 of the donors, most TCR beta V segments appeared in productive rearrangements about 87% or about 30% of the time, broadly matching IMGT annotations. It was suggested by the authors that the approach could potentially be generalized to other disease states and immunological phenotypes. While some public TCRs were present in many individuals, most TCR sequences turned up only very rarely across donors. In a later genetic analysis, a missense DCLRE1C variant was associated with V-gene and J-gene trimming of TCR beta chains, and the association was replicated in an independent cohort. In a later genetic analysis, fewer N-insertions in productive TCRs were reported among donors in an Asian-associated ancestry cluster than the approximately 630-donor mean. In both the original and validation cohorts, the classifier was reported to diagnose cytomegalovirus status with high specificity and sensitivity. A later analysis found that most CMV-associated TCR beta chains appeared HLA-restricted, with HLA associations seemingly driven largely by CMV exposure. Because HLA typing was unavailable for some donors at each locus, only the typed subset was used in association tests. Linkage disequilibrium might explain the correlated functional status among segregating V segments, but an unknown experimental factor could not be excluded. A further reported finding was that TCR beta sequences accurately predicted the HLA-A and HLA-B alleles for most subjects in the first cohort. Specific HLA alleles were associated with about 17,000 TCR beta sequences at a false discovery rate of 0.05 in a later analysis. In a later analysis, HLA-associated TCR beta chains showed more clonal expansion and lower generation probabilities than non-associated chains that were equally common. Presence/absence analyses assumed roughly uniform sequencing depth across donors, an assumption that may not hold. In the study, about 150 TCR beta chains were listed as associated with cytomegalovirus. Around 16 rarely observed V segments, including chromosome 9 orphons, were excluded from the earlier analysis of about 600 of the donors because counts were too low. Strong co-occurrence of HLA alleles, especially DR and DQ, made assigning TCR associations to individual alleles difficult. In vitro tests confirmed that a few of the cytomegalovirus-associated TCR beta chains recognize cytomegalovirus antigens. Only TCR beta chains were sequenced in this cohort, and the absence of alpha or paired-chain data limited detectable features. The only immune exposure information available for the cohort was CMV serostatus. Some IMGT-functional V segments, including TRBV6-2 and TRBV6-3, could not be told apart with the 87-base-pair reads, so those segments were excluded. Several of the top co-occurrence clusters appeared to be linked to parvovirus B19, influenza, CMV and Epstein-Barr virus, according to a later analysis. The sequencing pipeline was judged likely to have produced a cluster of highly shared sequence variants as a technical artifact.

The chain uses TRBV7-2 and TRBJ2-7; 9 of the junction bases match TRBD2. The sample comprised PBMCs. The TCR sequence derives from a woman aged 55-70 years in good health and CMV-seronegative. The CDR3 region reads CASSGIAGVSYEQYF. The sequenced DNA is TGTGCCAGCAGCGGTATAGCGGGAGTGTCGTACGAGCAGTACTTC.